A single sample is the source of the 18 T cell receptor beta chains below, sequenced in a study of T-cell memory formation after mild COVID-19. TCRdb independently ran MiXCR on the 5' RACE reads; one entry per CDR3 protein. The sample includes roughly 510,000 distinct CDR3 sequences, around 15% of them seen just once. Source material: PBMCs or a T cell subset sorted from them (not recorded which). These receptors were collected from an adult woman who had mild COVID-19 (a few samples of this study predate the infection). Cell type and time point are not known.

The chain joins TRBV7-9 to TRBJ1-4; D remains unclear. Germline CDR1 is SEHNR and CDR2 is FQNEAQ (reference sequence). Trimming stripped 3 bases from V and 8 bases from J, with 13 bases between. The CDR3 contains 14 residues. CDR3 residues: CASSFDFSHEKLFF. Written as DNA, the CDR3 is TGTGCCAGCAGCTTTGATTTTTCGCACGAAAAACTGTTTTTT. Full variable domain (remainder filled in from reference TRBV7-9 and TRBJ1-4): DTGVSQNPRHKITKRGQNVTFRCDPISEHNRLYWYRQTLGQGPEFLTYFQNEAQLEKSRLLSDRFSAERPKGSFSTLEIQRTEQGDSAMYLCASSFDFSHEKLFFGSGTQLSVL.

This clonotype was seen repeatedly, ten times or more. This chain links TRBV20-1 with TRBJ2-7; TRBD2 agrees at 13 bases. J was trimmed by 2 bases and V by 7 bases; bases with no gene match: 5. The CDR3 has 14 amino acids. Per the germline V gene, CDR1 is DFQATT and CDR2 is SNEGSKA (reference sequence). The CDR3 DNA is TGCAGTGGACTAGCGGGAGGCGGCACCTACGAGCAGTACTTC. Its protein product is CSGLAGGGTYEQYF.

This clonotype was observed at least ten times. The rearrangement uses TRBV18 and TRBJ1-3; D is uncertain. Germline lookup yields CDR1 KGHSH and CDR2 LQKENI. The CDR3 has 12 residues. Between the trimmed V and J ends, which lost 5 bases and 0 bases, there was a span of 2 bases. DNA for the CDR3: TGTGCCAGCTCATACTCTGGAAACACCATATATTTT. Protein sequence: CASSYSGNTIYF.

The chain recombines TRBV2 with TRBJ2-3, with D perhaps TRBD2 (5 bases). CDR1 SNHLY and CDR2 FYNNEI come from the germline V gene. This CDR3 is 15 amino acids long. Trimming took 0 bases from V and 3 from J, leaving 10 bases between them. The CDR3 nucleotides are TGTGCCAGCAGTGAAGCGAGCGGTGTTACAGATACGCAGTATTTT. Protein sequence: CASSEASGVTDTQYF.

The chain recombines TRBV5-1 with TRBJ1-2; D is unclear. Germline lookup yields CDR1 SGHRS and CDR2 YFSETQ. The CDR3 totals 15 residues. Trimming stripped 1 base from V and 7 bases from J, with 17 bases between. CDR3 amino acids: CASSLREGSGSGYTF. The CDR3 DNA is TGCGCCAGCAGCTTGAGGGAGGGTTCCGGTTCTGGCTACACCTTC.

This clonotype was observed a few times. This chain joins TRBV11-2 and TRBJ2-7; D call uncertain. Germline V lookup: CDR1 SGHAT, CDR2 FQNNGV. CDR3 length: 12 residues. V was shortened by 5 bases and J by 4 bases, with 9 bases between the two germline ends. CDR3 in amino acids: CASSPYLYEQYF. As DNA, the CDR3 is TGTGCCAGCAGCCCCTATTTATACGAGCAGTACTTC. Full variable domain (missing parts from reference TRBV11-2 and TRBJ2-7): EAGVAQSPRYKIIEKRQSVAFWCNPISGHATLYWYQQILGQGPKLLIQFQNNGVVDDSQLPKDRFSAERLKGVDSTLKIQPAKLEDSAVYLCASSPYLYEQYFGPGTRLTVT.

This rearrangement joins TRBV19 to TRBJ2-5; possible D gene TRBD2, 6 bases. This CDR3 region has 14 residues. The germline V gene has CDR1 LNHDA and CDR2 SQIVND (reference sequence). The V and J ends lost 2 bases and 10 bases respectively, with 17 bases between them. CDR3 nucleotide sequence: TGTGCCAGTAGTATATCCTCCCCGGTAGCGGACCAGTACTTC. Residues: CASSISSPVADQYF.

The chain is built from TRBV11-3 and TRBJ2-5, with 8 positions matching TRBD1. The ends lost 5 bases at V and 5 bases at J; junction bases unmatched: 7. From germline, CDR1 is SGHNT and CDR2 YENEEA. The CDR3 totals 14 residues. Here the CDR3 reads CASSKTGGTETQYF. In DNA, the CDR3 is TGTGCCAGCAGCAAAACAGGGGGGACGGAGACCCAGTACTTC.

A few counts support this clonotype. The chain joins TRBV5-1 to TRBJ2-5; 11 bases map to TRBD2. The CDR3 is made up of 16 amino acids. Germline V gives CDR1 SGHRS, CDR2 YFSETQ. V was pared by 2 bases and J by 5 bases, with 8 bases of the junction left unmatched. The CDR3 nucleotides read TGCGCCAGCAGCTTCCGTGTGACTAGCGGGACCGAGACCCAGTACTTC. Translating it yields CASSFRVTSGTETQYF.

This rearrangement joins TRBV11-3 to TRBJ2-1; 14 nucleotides match TRBD2. The V and J ends lost 4 bases and 6 bases, in that order; junction bases with no gene match: 14. The germline CDR1 and CDR2 sequences are SGHNT and YENEEA. There are 19 residues in the CDR3. Written as DNA, the CDR3 is TGTGCCAGCAGCTCAAGATGGACAGGGACTAGCGGGAGTATCAATGAGCAGTTCTTC. Translation: CASSSRWTGTSGSINEQFF.

This chain joins TRBV5-1 and TRBJ2-3, with D unresolved. V lost 0 bases, J lost 6 bases, and 14 bases lay in between. This CDR3 is built from 15 residues. CDR1 and CDR2 from the germline V gene are SGHRS and YFSETQ. The CDR3 DNA sequence: TGCGCCAGCAGCTTGGCCCGGCAGGCCGGCGATACGCAGTATTTT. This gives the protein CASSLARQAGDTQYF.

The gene calls are TRBV18 and TRBJ2-2, with 8 bases matching TRBD2. CDR3 length: 15 residues. V dropped 2 bases and J dropped 4; count of bases not matched to a gene: 3. Per germline, CDR1 KGHSH and CDR2 LQKENI. In nucleotides, the CDR3 is TGTGCCAGCTCACCATCCAGCGGGGGCACCGGGGAGCTGTTTTTT. This codes for CASSPSSGGTGELFF.

Ten or more counts support this clonotype. The chain joins TRBV5-1 to TRBJ2-1; tentatively, D is TRBD2 (5 bases). Germline values: CDR1 SGHRS, CDR2 YFSETQ. This CDR3 comprises 14 residues. The V end lost 6 bases, the J end lost 4 bases, and 14 bases lay between the germline ends. CDR3 region: CASTAGSLYNEQFF. CDR3 DNA: TGCGCCAGCACTGCGGGCTCCTTATACAATGAGCAGTTCTTC.

This clonotype has a handful of counts. The rearrangement joins TRBV7-2 to TRBJ1-5; D might be TRBD1 (5 bases). V lost 1 base and J lost 3, with 10 bases in between. This CDR3 has 15 amino acids. Germline-derived CDR1 and CDR2 are SGHTA and FQGNSA. As DNA, the CDR3 is TGTGCCAGCAGCTTAGGGGCAGGGTACAATCAGCCCCAGCATTTT. Amino acid sequence: CASSLGAGYNQPQHF.

This clonotype was observed a handful of times. The chain recombines TRBV24-1 with TRBJ2-1, with 10 bases identical to TRBD2. Trimming at V came to 4 bases and at J to 7 bases, leaving 12 bases not matched to a gene. The CDR3 has 17 residues. Germline loops: CDR1 KGHDR, CDR2 SFDVKD. The chain's CDR3 is CATSEVRLAGASNEQFF. CDR3 DNA sequence: TGTGCCACCAGTGAAGTGAGGCTAGCGGGGGCAAGTAATGAGCAGTTCTTC.

Note on this clonotype: A junction boundary mismatches the germline segment, possibly from a read error. CDR3 in amino acids: CASNSLPTGEMFF. In nucleotides, the CDR3 is TGCGCCAGCAACTCGCTACCGACCGGGGAGATGTTTTTT. The genes are TRBV5-1 and TRBJ2-2, with a tentative D call TRBD2 (5 bases). Germline V gives CDR1 SGHRS, CDR2 YFSETQ. This CDR3 contains 13 residues.

In its sample, this clonotype was seen many times. The chain recombines TRBV5-5 with TRBJ2-7; no reliable D call. Between the trimmed V and J ends, which lost 4 bases and 0 bases, there was a span of 11 bases. The CDR3 totals 14 residues. The germline V gene has CDR1 SGHKS and CDR2 YYEKEE (reference sequence). CDR3 region: CASSPTLGSYEQYF. As DNA, the CDR3 is TGTGCCAGCAGCCCCACTCTGGGCTCCTACGAGCAGTACTTC.

The chain carries TRBV10-3 and TRBJ1-2; 8 nucleotides agree with TRBD1. V gave up 3 bases and J gave up 4 bases; unmatched junction bases: 7. The CDR3 length is 15 residues. Germline CDR1 and CDR2: ENHRY and SYGVKD. The CDR3 protein is CAISETTGGGYGYTF. The CDR3 bases are TGTGCCATCAGTGAAACCACAGGGGGGGGCTATGGCTACACCTTC.